This TCR beta chain was observed in a study of beta chain features in type 1 diabetes. The overall study: Examination covered 100 million to 140 million sorted cells spanning all samples. Findings and caveats of the study: Among patients with Type 1 diabetes, TCRB CDR3s were moderately but significantly shorter in every one of the four CD4+ subsets.

On this clone: Its antigen remains unidentified.

Investigators reverse transcribed all isolated RNA, so they sequenced expressed TCRB transcripts. There were 3.5 million or so reads on average in the naive, central memory and regulatory T cell samples. Assay used: immunoSEQ multiplex PCR; TCRdb lists only in-frame clones, some missing. Among about 230,000 clones listed, over 9.5% were seen once. Unmatched junction bases numbered 1, after V lost 6 bases and J lost 0 bases. The CDR3 covers 13 residues. CDR1 is ENHRY and CDR2 is SYGVKD in the germline V gene. Averaging roughly 120 mL, one heparinised blood draw was given by each donor. The sequence was obtained from a woman aged 18 to 35 in good health. The sequenced material came from naive CD4+ T cells from blood. The V gene is TRBV10-3, the J gene TRBJ2-5; TRBD2 matches at 7 bases. The CDR3 DNA is TGTGCCATCAGGCTAGCGGACCAAGAGACCCAGTACTTC. This sequence encodes CAIRLADQETQYF.